Presented here are 15 T cell receptor beta chains from one specimen sequenced in a study of blood T cells in healthy people across ages. The authors ran a second PCR of 7 to 11 cycles using a sample-barcoded 5' primer and a J-beta primer mix. TCRdb re-analysed the 5' RACE reads in MiXCR, keeping a single row per CDR3 protein. Here the sample spans 1.5 million to 2 million distinct CDR3 sequences, 49% being singletons. Sequenced: blood. The receptors were sampled from a woman between 40 and 55 years old in good health.

This sequence joins TRBV9 and TRBJ2-5; D possibly matches TRBD1 or TRBD2 (5 bases each). The J call may be in error: the DNA end matches TRBJ2-1 better. The CDR3 has 15 residues. Germline-derived CDR1 and CDR2 are SGDLS and YYNGEE. The DNA for the CDR3 is TGTGCCAGCAGCGTAGGTCAGGGACCCCAAGAGACCCAGTTCTTC. Translating it yields CASSVGQGPQETQFF.

The chain is built from TRBV15 and TRBJ1-2, with 7 positions matching TRBD1. This CDR3 is 17 amino acids long. Losses at the gene ends were 2 bases for V and 4 bases for J; bases not matched to a gene: 13. Germline CDR1 and CDR2: LNHNV and YYDKDF (reference sequence). CDR3 DNA sequence: TGTGCCACCAGCAGAAGTGTGGGACAGCGGCTTGGCTATGGCTACACCTTC. Amino acids: CATSRSVGQRLGYGYTF.

The chain employs TRBV6-5 and TRBJ2-5; TRBD2 matches at 9 bases. This CDR3 has 16 residues. Germline CDR1 is MNHEY and CDR2 is SVGAGI. Trimming took 2 bases from V and 4 from J; bases not matched to a gene: 8. CDR3 DNA sequence: TGTGCCAGCAGTTACAGGTCCCTAGCGGGGATAGAGACCCAGTACTTC. This gives the protein CASSYRSLAGIETQYF.

The genes are TRBV5-1 and TRBJ2-7; 10 bases are shared with TRBD1. Per the germline V gene, CDR1 is SGHRS and CDR2 is YFSETQ. Trimming cost V 6 bases and J 3 bases; bases outside gene matches: 6. CDR3 length equals 14 residues. CDR3 in DNA: TGCGCCAGCAACTCGGGACAGGGGATCTACGAGCAGTACTTC. This sequence encodes CASNSGQGIYEQYF.

In this sample, this clonotype turned up a few times. The V and J genes are TRBV15 and TRBJ2-7; TRBD1 matches 8 bases. The CDR3 is made up of 14 amino acids. The junction had 4 bases not matched to a gene; V was cut back by 5 bases and J by 1 base. Germline V gene lookup returns CDR1 LNHNV and CDR2 YYDKDF (reference sequence). The CDR3 reads CATSDRGNSYEQYF. DNA of the CDR3: TGTGCCACCAGCGACAGGGGCAATTCCTACGAGCAGTACTTC.

This clonotype was seen only once. This chain links TRBV3-1 with TRBJ1-5; D gene unclear. V gave up 2 bases and J gave up 4 bases, with 6 bases separating them. Germline V gives CDR1 LGHDT, CDR2 YNNKEL (reference sequence). The CDR3 sequence is 13 residues long. The CDR3 region has the DNA TGTGCCAGCAGCCAATATTGGAATCAGCCCCAGCATTTT. Translated: CASSQYWNQPQHF.

This chain connects TRBV12-3 or TRBV12-4 to TRBJ2-5; TRBD2 agrees at 11 bases. The CDR3 sequence is 13 residues long. The J segment lost 7 bases and the V segment lost 6 bases, leaving 4 bases of the junction unmatched. The CDR3 DNA reads TGTGCCAGCAGGACTAGCGGGGCTGGGACCCAGTACTTC. Amino acid sequence: CASRTSGAGTQYF.

This clonotype was counted a few times. The V and J genes are TRBV7-6 and TRBJ2-7; 11 nucleotides line up with TRBD2. The V gene's germline CDR1 is SGHVS and CDR2 FNYEAQ. The length of the CDR3 is 15 residues. V lost 5 bases to trimming and J lost 0 bases; unmatched junction nucleotides: 3. CDR3 residues: CASSALAGDSYEQYF. CDR3 coding DNA: TGTGCCAGCAGCGCACTAGCGGGAGACTCCTACGAGCAGTACTTC.

This chain joins TRBV20-1 and TRBJ1-1; TRBD1 matches 9 bases. Germline CDR1 is DFQATT and CDR2 is SNEGSKA (reference sequence). The CDR3 extends over 13 amino acids. The J segment lost 5 bases and the V segment lost 6 bases, leaving 7 bases of the junction unmatched. CDR3 DNA sequence: TGCAGTGCCGTACAGGGGGCTCGGACTGAAGCTTTCTTT. It codes for CSAVQGARTEAFF.

V gene TRBV4-1 combines with J gene TRBJ2-7; 9 bases line up with TRBD1. The J call may be wrong; the DNA end is better matched by TRBJ2-4. Germline CDR1 is MGHRA and CDR2 is YSYEKL. CDR3 size: 16 residues. The CDR3 bases are TGCGCCAGCAGCCAGACAGGGGGGTGTGGCAAAAACATTCAGTACTTC. It codes for CASSQTGGCGKNIQYF.

In this sample, this clonotype turned up a few times. This chain links TRBV20-1 with TRBJ2-1; D is uncertain. With 3 bases removed from V and 6 bases from J, the gap between germline ends came to 15 bases. This CDR3 comprises 14 residues. Germline assignment: CDR1 DFQATT and CDR2 SNEGSKA (reference sequence). CDR3 nucleotide sequence: TGCAGTGCTAGTGAGACTCCCCAATTCAATGAGCAGTTCTTC. Translated: CSASETPQFNEQFF.

The chain combines TRBV9 with TRBJ2-1, with D perhaps matching TRBD2 (6 bases). The CDR3 is made up of 16 amino acids. Per germline, CDR1 SGDLS and CDR2 YYNGEE. Trimming left V 3 bases short and J 7 bases short, with 20 bases between. CDR3 nucleotides: TGTGCCAGCAGCGCCAAACCGGGACTTTCCTCTAATGAGCAGTTCTTC. Translated: CASSAKPGLSSNEQFF.

The chain joins TRBV5-6 to TRBJ2-1; 9 bases are shared with TRBD2. With 1 base clipped from V and 9 bases from J, the junction kept 11 bases outside the gene matches. Germline CDR1 reads SGHDT; CDR2 reads YYEEEE. This CDR3 is 16 amino acids long. CDR3 coding DNA: TGTGCCAGCAGCTTGTTGGCGGGGGGGCGATACGGTGAGCAGTTCTTC. Translation gives CASSLLAGGRYGEQFF.

The chain carries TRBV4-3 and TRBJ2-6, with D possibly being TRBD1 (6 bases). CDR1 LGHNA and CDR2 YSLEER come from the germline V gene. The V gene lost 0 bases and the J gene lost 4 bases, with 13 bases spanning the gap. CDR3 size: 17 residues. The CDR3 region is CASSQDHRDSGANVLTF. The CDR3 DNA follows: TGCGCCAGCAGCCAAGATCACAGGGATTCGGGGGCCAACGTCCTGACTTTC.

This sequence joins TRBV18 and TRBJ2-6, with TRBD1 matching over 8 bases. The CDR3 is made up of 19 amino acids. Trimming cost V 3 bases and J 0 bases; bases outside gene matches: 10. Germline V CDR1 and CDR2: KGHSH, LQKENI. CDR3 loop: CASSPLGQGYLSGANVLTF. CDR3 sequence (DNA): TGTGCCAGCTCACCCCTAGGACAGGGCTACCTCTCTGGGGCCAACGTCCTGACTTTC.